This TCR beta chain derives from a study of blood T cell repertoires in COVID-19. Turning to the study itself: PBMCs, B-cell-depleted T cells, or T cells were the source of the cDNA or gDNA that made up the material.

CDR1 and CDR2 (germline): SGHTS, YDEGEE. V was shortened by 2 bases and J by 0 bases, with 8 bases between the two germline ends. CDR3 length equals 14 residues. The authors' processing: Nucleated cell number was recorded as an estimate derived from reference gene primer amplification. Data came from immunoSEQ multiplex PCR; TCRdb stores just in-frame clones and leaves some out. D and trimming were read from the DNA, whereas the V and J calls and clone size are those reported in that table. In the table there are 120,000 to 150,000 clones, about nine tenths of which are singletons. Specimen: peripheral blood. This sequence joins TRBV5-8 and TRBJ1-1; a weak D match, TRBD1 (6 bases). This sequence was found in a human donor in a cohort sampled during active COVID-19. CDR3 nucleotide sequence: TGTGCCAGCAGCTTTACAGGGTTGAACACTGAAGCTTTCTTT. This gives the protein CASSFTGLNTEAFF.